This T cell receptor beta chain was retrieved from a study of T cell responses to AZD1222 COVID-19 vaccine (dated by TCRdb to 2020 to 2023). Study-wide context: A total of more than 230 trial participants underwent TCR sequencing, of whom approximately 210 received two doses of AZD1222 and around 26 received two doses of the MenACWY control vaccine. Enrollment into the trials was organized by age into subgroups of 18-55, 56-69 and 70-plus years, and those subgroups contained approximately 160, 26 and 62 TCR-sequenced participants, respectively. Results the study describes overall, beyond this receptor: The whole spike protein was spanned by vaccine-associated CD4 TCRs, and dominant responses were seen in regions 160-218 and 743-854. The 56-69-year group was small, and its depth increase did not reach significance, likely because of low power. Conclusions about previously exposed vaccinees are limited because only six or seven AZD1222 recipients were SARS-CoV-2 seropositive at baseline. Because no day 14 peak-response samples were available, the repertoires could be characterized only after the peak T cell response. Spike-specific TCR breadth and depth rose significantly after two AZD1222 doses compared with day 0 and with MenACWY recipients. Reportedly, close to half of the unique spike-specific TCRs recognized epitopes lying outside the regions that are mutated in the B.1.351 and B.1.1.7 variants. Participants were mostly white British and included more females than males, and it was suggested by the authors that clonal diversity may have been underestimated.

The sample's time point, from its label and the paper: about 28 days (+/-7) after the second vaccine dose. Because spike-specific TCR depth and breadth did not differ between the two schedules, AZD1222 recipients who got a second dose at roughly 4 weeks were pooled with those who got a second dose at roughly 12 weeks. Samples from vaccinated people were obtained from the UK trials COV001 and COV002, which included a single-blind randomized controlled phase 2/3 trial of AZD1222 (ChAdOx1 nCoV-19) in healthy adults. Trial participant PBMC samples were collected at day 0 and day 28 after the second dose for TCRbeta chain sequencing. Worth noting for this clone: Its antigen target is currently unknown. No base quality values were provided; no much bigger clone lies one nucleotide off.

The CDR3 regions of human TCRbeta chains were analyzed by immunosequencing. Per the authors' processing: TCRs in the repertoires were compared against a reference library of SARS-CoV-2-specific TCRs that had been generated with the MIRA antigen-specificity platform. Breadth meant the fraction of unique TCRs that were SARS-CoV-2-associated, whereas depth meant the fraction of total T cells that were SARS-CoV-2-associated. Using the MIRA data, each spike-specific TCR was assigned both to the spike region to which the TCR was reactive and to a CD4 or CD8 class. Log10-transformed breadth and depth values were compared by one-way ANOVA with Sidak's multiple comparisons tests. Entries here come from immuneACCESS through TCRdb and include only in-frame sequences with V and J called. Some clones fail to appear in such tables; in the studies checked, an unresolved V gene covers under half of the shortfall, and the cause of the remainder is unknown. V, J and clone size are those of that table, while D and trimming were read from the DNA. The sample profile shows roughly 150,000 clones; more than 75% of them were found once. 8% to 10% of the sample is in the top ten clones.

Counted from cysteine to phenylalanine, this CDR3 has 14 amino acids. Solely the CDR3 DNA is kept, with 42 bases framed from the first base. For CDR1 and CDR2, the germline V gene lists SGHRS and YFSETQ. V and J are truncated by 1 base and 6 bases respectively, leaving an intervening sequence of 11 bases. This receptor chain uses TRBV5-1 and TRBJ2-1; the D gene lacks a confident call. This receptor was identified in an adult who received the AZD1222 COVID-19 vaccine. This sample comprised peripheral blood, obtained 28 days after the second AZD1222 dose. The CDR3 region reads CASSLLGLGNEQFF. The DNA sequence is as follows: TGCGCCAGCAGCTTGTTGGGGTTAGGCAATGAGCAGTTCTTC.